Listed here is a single T cell receptor beta chain. These data belong to a study of blood T cell repertoires in COVID-19. Overall study context: COVID-19 samples, acute and convalescent, were from the United States, Italy and Spain. T cells, B-cell-depleted T cells, or PBMCs provided the cDNA or gDNA that served as material.

Authors' processing steps: The authors estimated nucleated cell counts from reference gene primer amplification. The data were produced by immunoSEQ multiplex PCR, yet TCRdb's version contains in-frame clones alone and is incomplete. Clone size and the V and J calls come from that table; the DNA yielded D and trimming. The table has a few hundred thousand clones, 65% to 90% seen once; the top ten hold around 5.1%. J lost 2 bases, V lost 2 bases, and 7 bases had no gene match. Germline V lookup: CDR1 SGHTA, CDR2 FQGTGA. The CDR3 runs to 17 residues. Sequencing was carried out using peripheral blood. The clonotype was recovered from a human donor in a cohort sampled during active COVID-19. This chain uses TRBV7-3 with TRBJ2-3; 10 positions agree with TRBD2. The CDR3 loop reads CASSLAPSGRDTDTQYF. The CDR3 DNA reads TGTGCCAGCAGCTTAGCCCCTAGCGGGAGAGACACAGATACGCAGTATTTT.